This T cell receptor (beta chain) was identified in a study of identical twins (dated by TCRdb to 2016 to 2018). Notes on the research overall: TCR alpha and beta repertoires from monozygotic twins, unrelated adults of various ages and cord blood were deep-sequenced to test whether fetal clonotypes persist. Replicate twin experiments were performed at different times using different library preparation protocols to rule out contamination.

Overall results and qualifications from the work: In monozygotic twins, recombination models systematically underestimated out-of-frame TCR alpha sharing, but the models matched the sharing seen between unrelated individuals. Invariant T cells such as MAIT and iNKT could partly confound zero-insertion analyses, although diverse VJ usage argued against such confounding for most clonotypes. Excess twin sharing in beta out-of-frame sequences was weaker because fewer shared sequences lowered the signal-to-noise ratio. Because the same donors could not be followed over many years, the conclusions depended on cross-sectional statistical analysis. Abundant cord blood beta clonotypes had fewer insertions, young adult naive repertoires showed a similar but weaker trend, and memory repertoires showed no such trend. Compared with coincidental sharing between unrelated individuals, out-of-frame TCR alpha sequences shared between twins showed an excess of sequences with low generation probability.

Every donor was a healthy Caucasian. The twin cohort consisted of three pairs of female monozygotic twins, all aged roughly 18 to 29 years. Miltenyi CD45RO+ enrichment and human naive T-cell isolation kits were used to isolate memory (CD45RO+) and naive T cells from PBMC. This clonotype appeared many times. The antigen it recognizes is unknown. No per-base quality is available; no much larger clone lies one base away. CDR1 and CDR2 are drawn from the germline V gene: SQVTM, ANQGSEA. V is cut by 1 base and J by 2 bases, and the space between the germline ends is 16 bases. The CDR3 contains 16 residues, cysteine and phenylalanine counted. The CDR3 DNA has 48 bases and is translated from base 1. Receptor libraries were prepared by 5' RACE. The sample was run on an Illumina HiSeq 2000. Template switching introduced a universal primer binding site; the final cDNA contained a unique molecular identifier, enabling accurate counting of TCR cDNA molecules. First-strand cDNA for TCR alpha and beta chains was synthesized from specific primers in the conserved constant-segment region. To control for contamination, each cDNA library was double barcoded with a SMART-Mk sample barcode plus Illumina barcodes. TruSeq adapter sequences along with Illumina sample barcodes were introduced in two successive PCR steps. The TCR alpha and beta cDNA libraries were sequenced on the Illumina HiSeq platform using custom primers. Under the source paper's analysis protocol: MiGEC was used to process raw reads and extract unique molecular identifiers, and MiXCR was used to find CDR3 positions. For each individual, recombination models were inferred using an EM algorithm with the repgenHMM and IGoR tools. Shared clonotype analysis was performed with the tcR package in R, normalizing sharing by the product of cloneset sizes. Out-of-frame nonproductive sequences were analyzed to study raw recombination free of thymic and clonal selection effects. TCRdb took the public reads, trimmed them with fastp at Q25, ran MiXCR for clone calling and kept in-frame beta chains. When rows share a CDR3 protein, they turn into one entry using the most common DNA and genes. The V and J calls were determined by TCRdb, not by the authors. The sample contains approximately 220,000 distinct CDR3 sequences, 7.5% of them found a single time. The top ten clones comprise less than 2% of the sample.

These same data were also listed under a study on yellow fever vaccine responses in identical twins. The second investigation adds: The T cell response to vaccination in identical twins was reported by the authors to appear partly convergent and partly personalized. In the study, vaccine-responding T cell clones were precisely tracked in identical twins.

This TCR was recovered from a young woman in good health. The chain is assembled from TRBV29-1 and TRBJ2-3; the D gene is tentatively TRBD1 or TRBD2, each matching 5 bases. Material: memory (CD45RO+) T cells sorted from blood. Per the publication, the cell subset or site label means: CD45RO+ enriched T cells. The CDR3 region has the sequence CSVEVRGGASTDTQYF. The base sequence is TGCAGCGTTGAAGTTCGGGGTGGGGCCTCCACAGATACGCAGTATTTT.